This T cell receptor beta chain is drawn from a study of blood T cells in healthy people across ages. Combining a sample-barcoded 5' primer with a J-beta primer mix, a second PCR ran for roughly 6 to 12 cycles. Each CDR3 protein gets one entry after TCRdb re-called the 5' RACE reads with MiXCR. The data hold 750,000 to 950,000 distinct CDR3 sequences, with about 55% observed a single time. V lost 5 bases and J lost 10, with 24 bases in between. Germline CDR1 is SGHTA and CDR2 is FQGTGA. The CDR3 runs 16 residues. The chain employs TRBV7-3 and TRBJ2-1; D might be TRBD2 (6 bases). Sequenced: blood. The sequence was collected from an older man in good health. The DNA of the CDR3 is TGTGCCAGCAGCCTATCTCCCGGGACGGCCAGCGGGGAGCAGTTCTTC. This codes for CASSLSPGTASGEQFF.